This TCR beta chain was captured in a study of Ad26.COV2.S vaccination and SARS-CoV-2 variants. On the study more broadly: As a participant in COV1001, the donor was in the Ad26.COV2.S trial arm. Once or twice, 56 days apart, Ad26.COV2.S was delivered intramuscularly. The study, taken as a whole, reports: TCR breadth and depth estimates may have understated total T cell responses. The breadth of spike-specific CD8+ and CD4+ T cell responses after vaccination was reportedly substantial.

A note on this clone: Antigen unknown.

Treatment given: roughly 18 received Ad26.COV2.S at low or high dose, single or two shots; roughly 5 received placebo; per-sample allocation not given. Samples were taken on day 63 after the first vaccine or placebo injection. Produced via immunoSEQ multiplex PCR; TCRdb's table is partial and in-frame only. The repertoire holds about 400,000 clones, about 92% seen once, with around 1.8% in the top ten. The sequence was obtained from a person between 18 and 65 years old who received the Ad26.COV2.S COVID-19 vaccine or a placebo. The starting material was peripheral blood, obtained in a trial of Ad26.COV2.S vaccine versus placebo.

The CDR3 coding sequence is TGTGCCAGCAGTGAACCCCGGGAAGGGGGCTACACCTTC. Translating it yields CASSEPREGGYTF. This rearrangement joins TRBV2 to TRBJ1-2; no firm D call. Germline V CDR1 and CDR2: SNHLY, FYNNEI. This CDR3 contains 13 residues. Trimming removed 2 bases from V and 8 bases from J, with 12 bases in between.